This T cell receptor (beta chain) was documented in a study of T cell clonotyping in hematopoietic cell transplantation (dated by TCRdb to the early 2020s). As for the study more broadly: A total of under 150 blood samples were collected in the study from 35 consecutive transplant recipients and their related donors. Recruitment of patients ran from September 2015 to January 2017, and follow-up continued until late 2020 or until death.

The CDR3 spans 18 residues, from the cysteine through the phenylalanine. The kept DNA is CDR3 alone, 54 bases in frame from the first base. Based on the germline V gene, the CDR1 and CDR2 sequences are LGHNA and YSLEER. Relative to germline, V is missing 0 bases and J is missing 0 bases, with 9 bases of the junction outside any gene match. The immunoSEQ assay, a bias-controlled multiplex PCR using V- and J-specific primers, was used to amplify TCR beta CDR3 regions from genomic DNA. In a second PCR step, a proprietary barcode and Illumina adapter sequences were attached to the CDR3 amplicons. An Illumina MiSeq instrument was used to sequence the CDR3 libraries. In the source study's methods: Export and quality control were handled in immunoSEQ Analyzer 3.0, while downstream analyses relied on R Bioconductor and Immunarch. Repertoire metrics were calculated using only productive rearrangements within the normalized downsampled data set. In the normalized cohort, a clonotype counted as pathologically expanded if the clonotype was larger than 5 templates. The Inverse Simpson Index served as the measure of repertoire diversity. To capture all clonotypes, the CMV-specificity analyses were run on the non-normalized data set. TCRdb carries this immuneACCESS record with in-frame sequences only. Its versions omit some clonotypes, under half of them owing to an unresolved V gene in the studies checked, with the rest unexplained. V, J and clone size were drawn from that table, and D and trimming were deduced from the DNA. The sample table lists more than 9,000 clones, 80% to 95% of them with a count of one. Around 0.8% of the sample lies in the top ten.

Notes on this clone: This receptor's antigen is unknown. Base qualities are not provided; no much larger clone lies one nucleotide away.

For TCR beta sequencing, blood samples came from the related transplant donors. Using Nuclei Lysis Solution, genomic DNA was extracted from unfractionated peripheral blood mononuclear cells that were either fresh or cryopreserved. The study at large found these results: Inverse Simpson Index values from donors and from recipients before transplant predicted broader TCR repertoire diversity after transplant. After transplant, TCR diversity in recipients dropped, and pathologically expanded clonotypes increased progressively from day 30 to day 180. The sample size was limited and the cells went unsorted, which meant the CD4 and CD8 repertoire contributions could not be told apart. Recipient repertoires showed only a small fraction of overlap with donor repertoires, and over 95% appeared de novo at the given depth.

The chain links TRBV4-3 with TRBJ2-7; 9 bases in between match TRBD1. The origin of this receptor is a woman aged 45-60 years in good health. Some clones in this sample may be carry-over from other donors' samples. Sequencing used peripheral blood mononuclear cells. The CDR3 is CASSQDETGGPSSYEQYF. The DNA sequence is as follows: TGCGCCAGCAGCCAAGATGAGACAGGGGGACCGAGCTCCTACGAGCAGTACTTC.